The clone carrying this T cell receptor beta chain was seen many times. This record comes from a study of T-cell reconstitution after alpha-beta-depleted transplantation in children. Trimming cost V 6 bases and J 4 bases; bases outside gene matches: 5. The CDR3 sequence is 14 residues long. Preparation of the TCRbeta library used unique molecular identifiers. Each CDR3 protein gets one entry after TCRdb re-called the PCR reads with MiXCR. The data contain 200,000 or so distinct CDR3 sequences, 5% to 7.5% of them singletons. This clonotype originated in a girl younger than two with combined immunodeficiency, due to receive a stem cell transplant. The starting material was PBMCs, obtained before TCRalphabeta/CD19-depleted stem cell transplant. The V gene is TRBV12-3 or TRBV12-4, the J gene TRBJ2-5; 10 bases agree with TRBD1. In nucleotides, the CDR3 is TGTGCCAGCAGCCCCGGGACAGGGGCAGAGACCCAGTACTTC. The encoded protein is CASSPGTGAETQYF.